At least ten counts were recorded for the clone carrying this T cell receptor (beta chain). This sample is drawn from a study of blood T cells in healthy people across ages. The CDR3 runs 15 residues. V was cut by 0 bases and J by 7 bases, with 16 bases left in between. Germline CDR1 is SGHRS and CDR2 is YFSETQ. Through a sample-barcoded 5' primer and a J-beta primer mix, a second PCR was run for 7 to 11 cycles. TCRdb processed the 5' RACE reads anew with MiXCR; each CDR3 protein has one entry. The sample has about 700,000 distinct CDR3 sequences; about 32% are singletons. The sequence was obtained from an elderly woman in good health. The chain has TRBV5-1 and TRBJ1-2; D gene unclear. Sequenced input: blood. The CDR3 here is CASSLEWGDTSGYTF. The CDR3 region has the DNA TGCGCCAGCAGCTTGGAGTGGGGAGACACCTCTGGCTACACCTTC.